The 18 T cell receptor beta chains in this list originate from one sample, sequenced in a study of cytomegalovirus exposure and HLA in healthy donors. With 60 Vbeta and 13 Jbeta primers, the PCR was carried out. Profiled with immunoSEQ multiplex PCR; TCRdb holds only in-frame clones, not every one. The data hold roughly 150,000 clones, with about 79% observed a single time. Sequenced: PBMCs. The receptor set was obtained from a woman aged 25 to 45 in good health and CMV-seronegative.

The V call is TRBV13, the J call TRBJ1-2, with D possibly TRBD1 on 5 matching bases. This CDR3 is built from 14 residues. Germline lookup yields CDR1 PRHDT and CDR2 FYEKMQ (reference sequence). The germline V and J ends were trimmed by 5 bases and 3 bases, with 13 bases remaining between them. CDR3 region: CASSPGRVDYGYTF. The CDR3 DNA is TGTGCCAGCAGCCCAGGGAGGGTGGACTATGGCTACACCTTC.

This clone was seen only a few times. The gene calls are TRBV7-9 and TRBJ1-4; no clear D. CDR1 and CDR2 (germline): SEHNR, FQNEAQ (reference sequence). CDR3 length: 17 amino acids. V was cut by 2 bases and J by 3 bases, with 16 bases left in between. The CDR3 spells CASSLYWSGFANEKLFF. The DNA of the CDR3 is TGTGCCAGCAGCTTATATTGGAGCGGGTTTGCTAATGAAAAACTGTTTTTT.

This chain joins TRBV19 and TRBJ2-3; D is unresolved. V lost 4 bases, J lost 4 bases, and 6 bases lay in between. The CDR3 has 12 amino acids. CDR1 is LNHDA, CDR2 SQIVND, per germline (reference sequence). Here the CDR3 DNA reads TGTGCCAGTAGTAATCTAGCAGATACGCAGTATTTT. Encoded protein: CASSNLADTQYF. Using reference TRBV19 and TRBJ2-3 for the parts outside the CDR3, the full variable domain is DGGITQSPKYLFRKEGQNVTLSCEQNLNHDAMYWYRQDPGQGLRLIYYSQIVNDFQKGDIAEGYSVSREKKESFPLTVTSAQKNPTAFYLCASSNLADTQYFGPGTRLTVL.

Only a few counts were recorded for this clone. The gene calls are TRBV30 and TRBJ2-5, with D possibly TRBD1 on 5 matching bases. Trimming removed 0 bases from V and 5 bases from J, with 13 bases in between. Per germline, CDR1 GTSNPN and CDR2 SVGIG (reference sequence). The CDR3 has 14 residues. CDR3 protein: CAWSVGVVRETQYF. DNA for the CDR3: TGTGCCTGGAGTGTAGGGGTAGTCAGGGAGACCCAGTACTTC.

The CDR3 loop is CASSTQGAFYEQYF. Here the CDR3 DNA reads TGTGCCAGCAGCACACAGGGGGCGTTCTACGAGCAGTACTTC. The chain couples TRBV5-4 to TRBJ2-7, with TRBD1 matching 9 bases. The V segment lost 4 bases and the J segment 3 bases; nucleotides outside the gene matches: 5. CDR3 length: 14 residues. Germline V gene data show CDR1 as SGHNT and CDR2 as YYREEE (reference sequence).

This clone was seen only once. The V call is TRBV5-4, the J call TRBJ2-7; D remains ambiguous. Germline assignment: CDR1 SGHNT and CDR2 YYREEE (reference sequence). The CDR3 is 11 amino acids. Trimming pared 4 bases from V and 1 base from J, leaving 3 bases between. The DNA for the CDR3 is TGTGCCAGCAGCCGGTCCTACGAGCAGTACTTC. It codes for CASSRSYEQYF. The full variable domain, completed using reference TRBV5-4 and TRBJ2-7, is ETGVTQSPTHLIKTRGQQVTLRCSSQSGHNTVSWYQQALGQGPQFIFQYYREEENGRGNFPPRFSGLQFPNYSSELNVNALELDDSALYLCASSRSYEQYFGPGTRLTVT.

The chain employs TRBV19 and TRBJ1-2; TRBD1 is a possible D gene (6 bases). Trimming cost V 5 bases and J 8 bases, with 18 bases left between them. This CDR3 is 14 amino acids long. Germline CDR1 is LNHDA and CDR2 is SQIVND (reference sequence). The CDR3 spells CASSYDRWSKGYTF. CDR3 nucleotides: TGTGCCAGTAGTTATGACAGGTGGTCTAAGGGCTACACCTTC.

The V gene is TRBV5-1, the J gene TRBJ2-2; tentatively, D is TRBD1 (5 bases). Germline CDR1 is SGHRS and CDR2 is YFSETQ. This CDR3 region has 15 residues. The V end was cut by 0 bases, the J end by 1 base, with 7 bases between. DNA of the CDR3: TGCGCCAGCAGCTTGGTTACAGGGAACACCGGGGAGCTGTTTTTT. This sequence encodes CASSLVTGNTGELFF.

This clone was counted only a few times. V is TRBV5-8 and J is TRBJ2-1; 9 nucleotides line up with TRBD2. In germline, CDR1 is SGHTS, CDR2 YDEGEE. V shed 5 bases, J shed 13 bases, and the junction held 4 bases outside the gene matches. The CDR3 has 11 residues. CDR3 sequence reads: CASRSRGGQFF. In DNA form, the CDR3 reads TGTGCCAGCAGGTCGCGGGGGGGACAGTTCTTC.

The CDR3 loop reads CASSRGQGASEAFF. In DNA, the CDR3 is TGTGCCAGCAGCCGGGGACAGGGAGCCTCTGAAGCTTTCTTT. V and J are TRBV7-3 and TRBJ1-1, with 9 bases identical to TRBD1. V shed 5 bases, J shed 6 bases, and the junction held 7 bases outside the gene matches. The CDR3 covers 14 residues. Germline lookup yields CDR1 SGHTA and CDR2 FQGTGA. Variable domain in full (rest from reference TRBV7-3 and TRBJ1-1): GAGVSQTPSNKVTEKGKYVELRCDPISGHTALYWYRQSLGQGPEFLIYFQGTGAADDSGLPNDRFFAVRPEGSVSTLKIQRTERGDSAVYLCASSRGQGASEAFFGQGTRLTVV.

This chain connects TRBV6-1 to TRBJ1-5; a weak D match, TRBD1 (5 bases). The CDR3 is 15 amino acids. CDR1 and CDR2 (germline): MNHNS, SASEGT. V dropped 6 bases and J dropped 0 bases, with 12 bases sitting between them. CDR3 sequence reads: CASRGGNNSNQPQHF. The CDR3, as DNA: TGTGCCAGCAGGGGGGGAAACAATAGCAATCAGCCCCAGCATTTT.

This clone has more than one count but fewer than ten. The chain employs TRBV2 and TRBJ1-5; no clear D. V was cut by 9 bases and J by 6 bases, with 15 bases left in between. The CDR3 has 13 residues. The V gene's germline CDR1 is SNHLY and CDR2 FYNNEI. CDR3 protein: CASRRDKGQPQHF. The CDR3 DNA follows: TGTGCCAGTCGGAGGGATAAGGGTCAGCCCCAGCATTTT.

The genes are TRBV4-1 and TRBJ2-1, with D unclear. There are 13 residues in the CDR3. Germline CDR1 MGHRA, CDR2 YSYEKL. V lost 0 bases and J lost 8, with 8 bases in between. CDR3 protein: CASSQERSYEQFF. CDR3 coding DNA: TGCGCCAGCAGCCAAGAGAGGAGTTATGAGCAGTTCTTC.

J is TRBJ2-1 and V is TRBV18; TRBD1 matches 8 bases. Per the germline V gene, CDR1 is KGHSH and CDR2 is LQKENI. Unmatched junction bases numbered 2, after V lost 3 bases and J lost 4 bases. The CDR3 runs to 14 residues. The CDR3 DNA reads TGTGCCAGCTCACCCCAGGGGGCTTACAATGAGCAGTTCTTC. Translated, it gives CASSPQGAYNEQFF. Variable domain in full (rest from reference TRBV18 and TRBJ2-1): NAGVMQNPRHLVRRRGQEARLRCSPMKGHSHVYWYRQLPEEGLKFMVYLQKENIIDESGMPKERFSAEFPKEGPSILRIQQVVRGDSAAYFCASSPQGAYNEQFFGPGTRLTVL.

The chain carries TRBV6-5 and TRBJ2-7, with D possibly being TRBD1 (5 bases). Germline V gene data show CDR1 as MNHEY and CDR2 as SVGAGI. V dropped 4 bases and J dropped 5 bases, with 15 bases sitting between them. There are 14 residues in the CDR3. For the CDR3, the DNA is TGTGCCAGCAGTTGGGGTGCCAAAGGGGACGAGCAGTACTTC. Its translation: CASSWGAKGDEQYF.

The CDR3 DNA sequence: TGTGCCAGTAGTATAGTACCAAAACGCTGGGGCATAGTCGTTACGCAGTATTTT. It specifies CASSIVPKRWGIVVTQYF. This chain joins TRBV19 and TRBJ2-3, with D tentatively TRBD1 (5 bases). V was trimmed by 1 base and J by 8 bases, leaving 25 bases between them. Germline V gene lookup returns CDR1 LNHDA and CDR2 SQIVND (reference sequence). The CDR3 is made up of 18 amino acids. Full variable domain (rest looked up from reference TRBV19 and TRBJ2-3): DGGITQSPKYLFRKEGQNVTLSCEQNLNHDAMYWYRQDPGQGLRLIYYSQIVNDFQKGDIAEGYSVSREKKESFPLTVTSAQKNPTAFYLCASSIVPKRWGIVVTQYFGPGTRLTVL.

The DNA for the CDR3 is TGTGCCAGCAGCTTAGAAGCGGCTAGCACAGATACGCAGTATTTT. Its protein product is CASSLEAASTDTQYF. J is TRBJ2-3 and V is TRBV7-9, with D perhaps TRBD2 (5 bases). In germline, CDR1 is SEHNR, CDR2 FQNEAQ (reference sequence). V dropped 1 base and J dropped 0 bases, with 8 bases sitting between them. The CDR3 length is 15 residues. Using reference TRBV7-9 and TRBJ2-3 for the parts outside the CDR3, the full variable domain is DTGVSQNPRHKITKRGQNVTFRCDPISEHNRLYWYRQTLGQGPEFLTYFQNEAQLEKSRLLSDRFSAERPKGSFSTLEIQRTEQGDSAMYLCASSLEAASTDTQYFGPGTRLTVL.

In its sample, this clone was seen once. Written as DNA, the CDR3 is TGTGCCAGTAACACGCGGGGGGGCTTATACAATGAGCAGTTCTTC. This sequence encodes CASNTRGGLYNEQFF. The genes are TRBV19 and TRBJ2-1; 9 nucleotides agree with TRBD2. The CDR3 is 15 amino acids. The J segment lost 4 bases and the V segment lost 7 bases, leaving 8 bases of the junction unmatched. From germline, CDR1 is LNHDA and CDR2 SQIVND (reference sequence).